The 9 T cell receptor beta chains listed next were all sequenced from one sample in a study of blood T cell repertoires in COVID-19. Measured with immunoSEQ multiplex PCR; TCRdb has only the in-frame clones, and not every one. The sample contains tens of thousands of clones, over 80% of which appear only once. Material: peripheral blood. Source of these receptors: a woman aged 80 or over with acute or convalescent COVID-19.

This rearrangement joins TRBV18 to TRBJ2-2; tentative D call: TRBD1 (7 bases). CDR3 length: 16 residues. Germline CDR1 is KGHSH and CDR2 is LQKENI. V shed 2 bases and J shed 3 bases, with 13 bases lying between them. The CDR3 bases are TGTGCCAGCTCACCAACAGGCAGGGGGGACACCGGGGAGCTGTTTTTT. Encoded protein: CASSPTGRGDTGELFF. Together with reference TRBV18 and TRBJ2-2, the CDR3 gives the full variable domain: NAGVMQNPRHLVRRRGQEARLRCSPMKGHSHVYWYRQLPEEGLKFMVYLQKENIIDESGMPKERFSAEFPKEGPSILRIQQVVRGDSAAYFCASSPTGRGDTGELFFGEGSRLTVL.

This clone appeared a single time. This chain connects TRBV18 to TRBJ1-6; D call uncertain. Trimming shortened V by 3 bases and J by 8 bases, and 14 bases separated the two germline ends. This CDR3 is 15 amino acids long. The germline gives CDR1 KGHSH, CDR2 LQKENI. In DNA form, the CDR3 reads TGTGCCAGCTCACCCCGGTCCCCAACGGATTCACCCCTCCACTTT. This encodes CASSPRSPTDSPLHF.

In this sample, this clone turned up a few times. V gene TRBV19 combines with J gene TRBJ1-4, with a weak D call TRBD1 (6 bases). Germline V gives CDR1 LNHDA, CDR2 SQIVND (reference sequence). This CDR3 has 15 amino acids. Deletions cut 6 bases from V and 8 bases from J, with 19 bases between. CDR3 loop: CASRIEGRGSEKLFF. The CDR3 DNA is TGTGCCAGTAGGATTGAGGGCAGGGGAAGCGAAAAACTGTTTTTT.

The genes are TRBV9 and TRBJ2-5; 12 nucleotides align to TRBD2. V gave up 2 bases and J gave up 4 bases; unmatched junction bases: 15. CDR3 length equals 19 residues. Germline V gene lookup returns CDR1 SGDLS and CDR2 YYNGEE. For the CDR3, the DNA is TGTGCCAGCAGCGTCGGGGTACAGGCTAGCGGGGGGGCCTCAGAGACCCAGTACTTC. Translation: CASSVGVQASGGASETQYF.

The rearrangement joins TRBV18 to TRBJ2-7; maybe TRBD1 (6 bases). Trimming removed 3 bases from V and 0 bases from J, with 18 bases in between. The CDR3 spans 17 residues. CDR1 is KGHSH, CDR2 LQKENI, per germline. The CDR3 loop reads CASSPQLQGPLSYEQYF. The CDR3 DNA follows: TGTGCCAGCTCACCGCAACTTCAGGGGCCCCTCTCCTACGAGCAGTACTTC.

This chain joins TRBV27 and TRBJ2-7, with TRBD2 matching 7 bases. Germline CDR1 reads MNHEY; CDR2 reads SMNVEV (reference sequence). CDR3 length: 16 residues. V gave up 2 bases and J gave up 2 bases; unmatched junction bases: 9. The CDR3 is CASSLRVGAGTYEQYF. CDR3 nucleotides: TGTGCCAGCAGTTTACGGGTAGGAGCGGGGACCTACGAGCAGTACTTC.

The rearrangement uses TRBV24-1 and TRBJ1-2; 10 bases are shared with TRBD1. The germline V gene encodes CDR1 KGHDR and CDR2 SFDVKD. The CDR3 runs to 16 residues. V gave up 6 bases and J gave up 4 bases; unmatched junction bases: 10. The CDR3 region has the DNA TGTGCCACCAGTTCCGCCGGGACAGGGGCCTTCTATGGCTACACCTTC. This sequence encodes CATSSAGTGAFYGYTF.

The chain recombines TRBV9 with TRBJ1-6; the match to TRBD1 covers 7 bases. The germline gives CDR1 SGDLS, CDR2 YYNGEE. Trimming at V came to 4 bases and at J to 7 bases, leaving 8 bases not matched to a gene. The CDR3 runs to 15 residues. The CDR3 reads CASSSTGQSNSPLHF. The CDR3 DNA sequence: TGTGCCAGCAGCAGCACGGGACAGTCAAATTCACCCCTCCACTTT.

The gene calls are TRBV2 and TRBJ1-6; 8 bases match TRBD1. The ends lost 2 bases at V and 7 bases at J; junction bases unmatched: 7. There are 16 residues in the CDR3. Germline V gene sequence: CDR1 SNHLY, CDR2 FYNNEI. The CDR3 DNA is TGTGCCAGCAGTGAATACCGGACAGGGACAAATTCACCCCTCCACTTT. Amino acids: CASSEYRTGTNSPLHF.